This passage covers 30 T cell receptor beta chains from one sample sequenced in a study of cytomegalovirus exposure and HLA in healthy donors. The table came from immunoSEQ multiplex PCR; TCRdb's copy has only in-frame clones and leaves some out. The table includes 150,000 to 200,000 clones, roughly 84% detected once. The sample consisted of PBMCs. These receptor sequences come from a young man in good health and CMV-seropositive.

The chain couples TRBV30 to TRBJ2-7, with D possibly TRBD2 on 5 matching bases. Per the germline V gene, CDR1 is GTSNPN and CDR2 is SVGIG (reference sequence). The CDR3 extends over 14 amino acids. Trimming took off 1 base at V and 5 bases at J, with 15 bases between the two ends. CDR3 region: CAWSGRGENDEQYF. The CDR3 DNA reads as TGTGCCTGGAGTGGACGGGGTGAAAACGACGAGCAGTACTTC.

This clone was counted between two and nine times. The chain employs TRBV15 and TRBJ2-1, with TRBD2 matching 11 bases. V lost 5 bases to trimming and J lost 1 base; unmatched junction nucleotides: 7. The length of the CDR3 is 17 residues. Germline V lookup: CDR1 LNHNV, CDR2 YYDKDF (reference sequence). The CDR3 here is CATSPRLAGMSYNEQFF. The CDR3 region has the DNA TGTGCCACCAGCCCCCGACTAGCGGGAATGTCCTACAATGAGCAGTTCTTC.

The rearrangement uses TRBV9 and TRBJ1-3; D uncertain. The V and J ends lost 1 base and 8 bases respectively, with 13 bases between them. Germline-derived CDR1 and CDR2 are SGDLS and YYNGEE. The CDR3 totals 14 residues. The CDR3 coding sequence is TGTGCCAGCAGCGTAAGAGGGTCCCTGGACACCATATATTTT. This encodes CASSVRGSLDTIYF.

This chain joins TRBV28 and TRBJ1-2; 7 bases align to TRBD1. The ends lost 8 bases at V and 3 bases at J; junction bases unmatched: 6. Germline V lookup: CDR1 MDHEN, CDR2 SYDVKM. The length of the CDR3 is 13 residues. CDR3: CASALGTDYGYTF. CDR3 sequence (DNA): TGTGCCAGCGCCCTCGGGACAGACTATGGCTACACCTTC.

This rearrangement joins TRBV28 to TRBJ1-6, with 7 bases that match TRBD1. CDR3 length: 14 residues. CDR1 and CDR2 (germline): MDHEN, SYDVKM. V lost 5 bases and J lost 10; bases outside the gene matches: 8. The CDR3 region has the DNA TGTGCCAGCAGTGACGCCAGGGGGTACTCACCCCTCCACTTT. Its protein is CASSDARGYSPLHF.

The chain has TRBV6-6 and TRBJ1-2, with TRBD1 as a possible D gene (6 bases). This CDR3 has 15 residues. Germline V gives CDR1 MNHNY, CDR2 SVGAGI (reference sequence). The V and J ends lost 0 bases and 8 bases respectively, with 16 bases between them. CDR3 residues: CASSYSLTGSPGYTF. In DNA form, the CDR3 reads TGTGCCAGCAGTTACTCCCTCACAGGGAGCCCGGGCTACACCTTC.

The genes are TRBV27 and TRBJ2-7, with 11 bases fitting TRBD1. There are 15 residues in the CDR3. The trim removed 7 bases at V and 2 bases at J, leaving 7 bases unmatched. From germline, CDR1 is MNHEY and CDR2 SMNVEV (reference sequence). DNA of the CDR3: TGTGCCAGCACTCTCGGGACAGGGGGTCCCTACGAGCAGTACTTC. Residues: CASTLGTGGPYEQYF.

This chain joins TRBV19 and TRBJ2-1, with D possibly being TRBD2 (6 bases). V lost 0 bases to trimming and J lost 9 bases, with 15 bases between them. This CDR3 is built from 15 residues. CDR1 is LNHDA and CDR2 is SQIVND in the germline V gene (reference sequence). The chain's CDR3 is CASSIDSSARGEQFF. CDR3 in DNA: TGTGCCAGTAGTATAGATTCTAGCGCCCGCGGTGAGCAGTTCTTC.

J is TRBJ1-5 and V is TRBV9; D gene unclear. The germline V and J ends were trimmed by 0 bases and 2 bases, with 9 bases remaining between them. The CDR3 loop spans 15 amino acids. Germline V gene sequence: CDR1 SGDLS, CDR2 YYNGEE. CDR3 protein: CASSVGYEGNQPQHF. In DNA, the CDR3 is TGTGCCAGCAGCGTAGGGTACGAGGGCAATCAGCCCCAGCATTTT.

The CDR3 bases are TGTGCCAGCCGTGGCGGACAGGGGGGAAAACTGTTTTTT. As protein: CASRGGQGGKLFF. V usage is TRBV6-5 and J usage is TRBJ1-4, with 10 bases that match TRBD1. V lost 8 bases, J lost 10 bases, and 7 bases stayed unmatched. Germline values: CDR1 MNHEY, CDR2 SVGAGI. The CDR3 loop spans 13 amino acids.

This clone showed up just a few times. The sample contains more than one DNA sequence encoding this CDR3. This chain joins TRBV15 and TRBJ2-1, with TRBD2 as a possible D gene (5 bases). V dropped 0 bases and J dropped 0 bases, with 6 bases sitting between them. Germline CDR1 and CDR2: LNHNV and YYDKDF (reference sequence). The CDR3 contains 15 residues. CDR3: CATSREAGSYNEQFF. DNA of the CDR3: TGTGCCACCAGCAGAGAGGCGGGCTCCTACAATGAGCAGTTCTTC.

The gene calls are TRBV15 and TRBJ1-3; 9 nucleotides agree with TRBD1. V was pared by 5 bases and J by 4 bases, with 9 bases of the junction left unmatched. Looked up from germline, CDR1 is LNHNV and CDR2 is YYDKDF (reference sequence). There are 16 residues in the CDR3. CDR3 bases: TGTGCCACCAGCCCCGCGACAGGGGGTCGGGGAAACACCATATATTTT. As protein: CATSPATGGRGNTIYF.

The chain carries TRBV28 and TRBJ1-6; TRBD1 might be the D (6 bases). V lost 9 bases and J 4 bases, leaving 10 bases between the germline ends. This CDR3 is built from 13 residues. CDR1 is MDHEN and CDR2 is SYDVKM in the germline V gene. Here the CDR3 reads CASIQGYNSPLHF. In nucleotides, the CDR3 is TGTGCCAGTATTCAGGGGTATAATTCACCCCTCCACTTT.

CDR3 sequence: CAIFVPYLERGYQETQYF. For the CDR3, the DNA is TGTGCCATCTTCGTTCCCTATCTAGAGCGGGGGTACCAAGAGACCCAGTACTTC. The genes are TRBV6-4 and TRBJ2-5; TRBD2 matches at 8 bases. Trimming took 10 bases from V and 0 from J; bases not matched to a gene: 19. The CDR3 consists of 18 residues. Germline V gene sequence: CDR1 MRHNA, CDR2 SNTAGT.

This clone has just a few counts. J is TRBJ1-2 and V is TRBV6-6; 8 positions match TRBD1. Trimming removed 4 bases from V and 4 bases from J; junction bases left unmatched: 8. The CDR3 totals 15 residues. Germline V CDR1 and CDR2: MNHNY, SVGAGI (reference sequence). The CDR3 coding sequence is TGTGCCAGCAGTTCCCGGGACAGGCTATTCTATGGCTACACCTTC. Residues: CASSSRDRLFYGYTF.

The rearrangement uses TRBV9 and TRBJ2-7; 8 positions agree with TRBD1. This CDR3 is 16 amino acids long. J was trimmed by 2 bases and V by 4 bases; bases with no gene match: 11. Per germline, CDR1 SGDLS and CDR2 YYNGEE. CDR3 nucleotides: TGTGCCAGCAGCCCAATTGGACAGGGTAATCCCTACGAGCAGTACTTC. Translating gives CASSPIGQGNPYEQYF.

V is TRBV7-2 and J is TRBJ1-4; unclear D gene. The germline gives CDR1 SGHTA, CDR2 FQGNSA. Between the trimmed V and J ends, which lost 5 bases and 7 bases, there was a span of 11 bases. The CDR3 consists of 13 residues. The CDR3 region has the DNA TGTGCCAGCAGCCCAATGAGGAGTGAAAAACTGTTTTTT. The encoded protein is CASSPMRSEKLFF.

This rearrangement joins TRBV7-3 to TRBJ2-1; 9 nucleotides align to TRBD1. This CDR3 has 17 residues. Germline CDR1 and CDR2: SGHTA and FQGTGA. The trim removed 0 bases at V and 7 bases at J, leaving 10 bases unmatched. The CDR3 protein is CASSLTRGRDRANEQFF. Written as DNA, the CDR3 is TGTGCCAGCAGCTTAACTCGGGGACGGGACAGGGCGAATGAGCAGTTCTTC. Full variable domain (outside the CDR3, taken from reference TRBV7-3 and TRBJ2-1): GAGVSQTPSNKVTEKGKYVELRCDPISGHTALYWYRQSLGQGPEFLIYFQGTGAADDSGLPNDRFFAVRPEGSVSTLKIQRTERGDSAVYLCASSLTRGRDRANEQFFGPGTRLTVL.

The chain employs TRBV5-1 and TRBJ2-7; 7 bases are a match to TRBD2. J was trimmed by 6 bases and V by 2 bases; bases with no gene match: 8. The CDR3 is 14 amino acids. Germline lookup yields CDR1 SGHRS and CDR2 YFSETQ. CDR3 loop: CASSLTAGFAEQYF. Here the CDR3 DNA reads TGCGCCAGCAGCTTAACAGCGGGGTTTGCCGAGCAGTACTTC. Drawing the rest from reference TRBV5-1 and TRBJ2-7, the complete variable domain is KAGVTQTPRYLIKTRGQQVTLSCSPISGHRSVSWYQQTPGQGLQFLFEYFSETQRNKGNFPGRFSGRQFSNSRSEMNVSTLELGDSALYLCASSLTAGFAEQYFGPGTRLTVT.

The CDR3 protein is CATSAFRDGLNEKLFF. DNA of the CDR3: TGTGCCACCAGCGCCTTCCGGGACGGACTAAATGAAAAACTGTTTTTT. The chain recombines TRBV28 with TRBJ1-4, with D possibly matching TRBD1 (5 bases). This CDR3 comprises 16 residues. Per the germline V gene, CDR1 is MDHEN and CDR2 is SYDVKM. V lost 10 bases to trimming and J lost 5 bases, with 23 bases between them.

The V gene is TRBV5-1, the J gene TRBJ2-3; TRBD1 agrees at 9 bases. Losses at the gene ends were 3 bases for V and 3 bases for J; bases not matched to a gene: 5. The CDR3 loop spans 15 amino acids. Germline V gene lookup returns CDR1 SGHRS and CDR2 YFSETQ. The CDR3 here is CASSSFGQGTDTQYF. CDR3 in DNA: TGCGCCAGCAGCTCCTTCGGACAGGGGACAGATACGCAGTATTTT.

This chain connects TRBV28 to TRBJ2-1; 12 nucleotides agree with TRBD2. Germline V gives CDR1 MDHEN, CDR2 SYDVKM. The CDR3 totals 15 residues. V dropped 5 bases and J dropped 8; count of bases not matched to a gene: 7. The CDR3 here is CASSVRLAGVDEQFF. CDR3 sequence (DNA): TGTGCCAGCAGTGTCCGACTAGCGGGGGTGGATGAGCAGTTCTTC.

CDR3 sequence (DNA): TGTGCCAGCAGCTTAGAGGGGACAGAACTGAATGGCTACACCTTC. Translated, it gives CASSLEGTELNGYTF. The genes are TRBV7-9 and TRBJ1-2, with 7 bases matching TRBD1. The germline V gene has CDR1 SEHNR and CDR2 FQNEAQ (reference sequence). The junction had 8 bases not matched to a gene; V was cut back by 1 base and J by 6 bases. The CDR3 consists of 15 residues.

The chain joins TRBV29-1 to TRBJ2-6; D unclear. CDR3 length: 12 amino acids. CDR1 and CDR2 from the germline V gene are SQVTM and ANQGSEA. The V gene lost 5 bases and the J gene lost 2 bases, with 4 bases spanning the gap. This CDR3 reads CSVSPGANVLTF. For the CDR3, the DNA is TGCAGCGTTTCTCCTGGGGCCAACGTCCTGACTTTC.

The chain is built from TRBV29-1 and TRBJ1-4; no definite D call. CDR3 length: 12 residues. From germline, CDR1 is SQVTM and CDR2 ANQGSEA. Trimming took off 4 bases at V and 3 bases at J, with 6 bases between the two ends. The CDR3 is CSVGLPNEKLFF. The CDR3 DNA reads as TGCAGCGTTGGACTACCTAATGAAAAACTGTTTTTT.

This chain joins TRBV7-2 and TRBJ2-1; TRBD1 matches 7 bases. There are 15 residues in the CDR3. CDR1 and CDR2 (germline): SGHTA, FQGNSA. With 6 bases clipped from V and 1 base from J, the junction kept 6 bases outside the gene matches. The CDR3 loop is CASSLTGASYNEQFF. Written as DNA, the CDR3 is TGTGCCAGCAGTCTAACAGGGGCATCCTACAATGAGCAGTTCTTC.

The CDR3 sequence: CASSHPVGSGETQYF. CDR3 in DNA: TGTGCCAGCAGCCACCCGGTGGGCTCCGGCGAGACCCAGTACTTC. The chain couples TRBV7-2 to TRBJ2-5; no reliable D call. Trimming shortened V by 5 bases and J by 5 bases, and 18 bases separated the two germline ends. The length of the CDR3 is 15 residues. Germline loops: CDR1 SGHTA, CDR2 FQGNSA.

This rearrangement joins TRBV7-9 to TRBJ1-1; a weak D match, TRBD1 (6 bases). Trimming shortened V by 2 bases and J by 1 base, and 11 bases separated the two germline ends. This CDR3 region has 15 residues. CDR1 SEHNR and CDR2 FQNEAQ come from the germline V gene (reference sequence). The CDR3 here is CASSLQGHQNTEAFF. The CDR3, as DNA: TGTGCCAGCAGCTTACAGGGACACCAGAACACTGAAGCTTTCTTT.

There are a few counts of this clone. The J gene is TRBJ2-1, the V gene TRBV4-2; weak D call: TRBD1 (6 bases). The CDR3 spans 16 residues. Per germline, CDR1 LGHNA and CDR2 YNFKEQ. Trimming shortened V by 4 bases and J by 8 bases, and 21 bases separated the two germline ends. CDR3 residues: CASSRRGGAGEDEQFF. The CDR3 nucleotides are TGTGCCAGCAGCCGACGAGGGGGTGCGGGTGAGGATGAGCAGTTCTTC.

The V and J genes are TRBV6-5 and TRBJ2-3; 11 bases agree with TRBD2. Germline CDR1 is MNHEY and CDR2 is SVGAGI. Germline trimming cut 0 bases from V and 7 bases from J; bases unmatched to any gene: 6. This CDR3 has 16 amino acids. Here the CDR3 reads CASSYSSGGAVYTQYF. The CDR3 nucleotides are TGTGCCAGCAGTTACTCTAGCGGGGGGGCCGTTTATACGCAGTATTTT.